These 17 T cell receptor beta chains came from one sample sequenced in a study of type 1 regulatory T cells. TCRdb redid the calling of the reads with MiXCR, one entry per CDR3 protein. The sample comprises roughly 65,000 distinct CDR3 sequences, around 49% of which are singletons, and less than 2.5% rests with the top ten. No cognate antigen is known for these TCRs. The sequenced sample consisted of cultured non-Tr1 T cells, either the whole culture or a sorted T cell fraction (not recorded which). Receptor source: a human donor in good health.

V usage is TRBV10-2 and J usage is TRBJ2-3; no definite D call. V was pared by 4 bases and J by 4 bases, with 12 bases between. CDR3 length: 14 residues. Per germline, CDR1 WSHSY and CDR2 SAAADI. This chain's CDR3 is CASSGQGGADTQYF. The CDR3 coding sequence is TGCGCCAGCAGTGGCCAAGGTGGTGCAGATACGCAGTATTTT.

The chain joins TRBV12-3 or TRBV12-4 to TRBJ1-2; D call uncertain. Trimming removed 3 bases from V and 8 bases from J, with 10 bases in between. The CDR3 is 12 amino acids. CDR3 bases: TGTGCCAGCAGTTTCGGGGAAGGAGGCTACACCTTC. Translation: CASSFGEGGYTF.

The rearrangement joins TRBV13 to TRBJ2-3, with D hard to call. The CDR3 totals 17 residues. With 4 bases removed from V and 0 bases from J, the gap between germline ends came to 17 bases. Per the germline V gene, CDR1 is PRHDT and CDR2 is FYEKMQ (reference sequence). CDR3 loop: CASSSENPVVSTDTQYF. In nucleotides, the CDR3 is TGTGCCAGCAGCTCGGAAAACCCGGTGGTGAGCACAGATACGCAGTATTTT.

The chain employs TRBV14 and TRBJ2-7; D is unresolved. Germline CDR1 reads SGHDN; CDR2 reads FVKESK. The V gene lost 1 base and the J gene lost 6 bases, with 13 bases spanning the gap. This CDR3 contains 14 residues. CDR3 protein: CASSQGYLLSEQYF. DNA of the CDR3: TGTGCCAGCAGCCAAGGGTACCTCTTAAGCGAGCAGTACTTC.

In its sample, this clonotype was seen a few times. Here the CDR3 reads CASRDRGTNYGYTF. The DNA for the CDR3 is TGTGCCAGCAGGGACAGGGGTACTAACTATGGCTACACCTTC. The chain carries TRBV6-1 and TRBJ1-2, with TRBD1 matching 9 bases. With 6 bases clipped from V and 0 bases from J, the junction kept 2 bases outside the gene matches. The CDR3 is 14 amino acids. Germline V lookup: CDR1 MNHNS, CDR2 SASEGT.

This chain joins TRBV12-3 or TRBV12-4 and TRBJ1-6; D is perhaps TRBD1 (6 bases). This CDR3 has 14 residues. Trimming removed 3 bases at V and 4 bases at J, with 7 bases between. CDR3 nucleotides: TGTGCCAGCAGTTTCGGACAGTATAATTCACCCCTCCACTTT. Its translation is CASSFGQYNSPLHF.

The chain joins TRBV12-3 or TRBV12-4 to TRBJ2-5; D not certain. This CDR3 has 11 amino acids. Trimming shortened V by 5 bases and J by 3 bases, and 4 bases separated the two germline ends. In DNA form, the CDR3 reads TGTGCCAGCAGTATCAAAGAGACCCAGTACTTC. Amino acid sequence: CASSIKETQYF.

The V call is TRBV2, the J call TRBJ2-3, with 8 nucleotides matching TRBD2. The CDR3 consists of 14 residues. Germline values: CDR1 SNHLY, CDR2 FYNNEI. Losses at the gene ends were 8 bases for V and 3 bases for J; bases not matched to a gene: 7. The CDR3 coding sequence is TGTGCCAGCGTACGGGGGGGCCAGACAGATACGCAGTATTTT. It yields the protein CASVRGGQTDTQYF.

The chain combines TRBV29-1 with TRBJ2-7; D is unclear. Trimming stripped 7 bases from V and 0 bases from J, with 10 bases between. The CDR3 totals 12 residues. Germline CDR1 SQVTM, CDR2 ANQGSEA. The CDR3 DNA sequence: TGCAGCGCCACGGACGGCTCCTACGAGCAGTACTTC. Translating it yields CSATDGSYEQYF.

The chain combines TRBV12-3 or TRBV12-4 with TRBJ2-1; 8 bases are shared with TRBD2. The CDR3 runs to 15 residues. The junction had 5 bases not matched to a gene; V was cut back by 3 bases and J by 4 bases. The CDR3: CASSLPSGRYNEQFF. Here the CDR3 DNA reads TGTGCCAGCAGTTTGCCTAGCGGGCGATACAATGAGCAGTTCTTC.

The V and J genes are TRBV4-1 and TRBJ2-5; no clear D gene. The V and J ends lost 4 bases and 5 bases respectively, with 8 bases between them. This CDR3 comprises 12 residues. CDR1 is MGHRA and CDR2 is YSYEKL in the germline V gene. As DNA, the CDR3 is TGCGCCAGCAGCCGTGTGGGGGAGACCCAGTACTTC. Its protein product is CASSRVGETQYF.

This clonotype was observed a few times. The J gene is TRBJ2-5, the V gene TRBV18; D may be TRBD2 (5 bases). Trimming removed 5 bases at V and 1 base at J, with 8 bases between. CDR3 size: 13 residues. The V gene's germline CDR1 is KGHSH and CDR2 LQKENI. The CDR3 nucleotides read TGTGCCAGCTCAGCGGGTATCCAAGAGACCCAGTACTTC. It specifies CASSAGIQETQYF.

The chain recombines TRBV20-1 with TRBJ2-3; D remains unclear. The CDR3 has 13 residues. V lost 6 bases to trimming and J lost 0 bases, with 10 bases between them. Per the germline V gene, CDR1 is DFQATT and CDR2 is SNEGSKA (reference sequence). As DNA, the CDR3 is TGCAGTGCCCTTCCTTCTAGCACAGATACGCAGTATTTT. Encoded protein: CSALPSSTDTQYF.

The chain's CDR3 is CASSQTGLAGTKPGELFF. DNA of the CDR3: TGCGCCAGCAGCCAGACTGGCCTAGCGGGGACAAAACCCGGGGAGCTGTTTTTT. This sequence joins TRBV4-1 and TRBJ2-2; the match to TRBD2 covers 9 bases. The CDR3 is 18 amino acids. The V gene's germline CDR1 is MGHRA and CDR2 YSYEKL. V lost 3 bases to trimming and J lost 6 bases; unmatched junction nucleotides: 14.

This rearrangement joins TRBV3-1 to TRBJ2-2, with D perhaps given as TRBD1 or TRBD2 (5 bases each). This CDR3 contains 15 residues. From germline, CDR1 is LGHDT and CDR2 YNNKEL (reference sequence). Trimming left V 4 bases short and J 3 bases short, with 12 bases between. The DNA for the CDR3 is TGTGCCAGCAGCCCTGGGACCCATCACACCGGGGAGCTGTTTTTT. This translates into CASSPGTHHTGELFF. Full variable domain (rest looked up from reference TRBV3-1 and TRBJ2-2): DTAVSQTPKYLVTQMGNDKSIKCEQNLGHDTMYWYKQDSKKFLKIMFSYNNKELIINETVPNRFSPKSPDKAHLNLHINSLELGDSAVYFCASSPGTHHTGELFFGEGSRLTVL.

The J gene is TRBJ2-3, the V gene TRBV4-1; 13 nucleotides agree with TRBD2. Trimming at V came to 5 bases and at J to 3 bases, leaving 17 bases not matched to a gene. The CDR3 runs to 20 residues. CDR1 is MGHRA, CDR2 YSYEKL, per germline. The CDR3 nucleotides read TGCGCCAGCAGCACCCCGTCGGGACTAGCGGGGCCCGGCGGGACAGATACGCAGTATTTT. This translates into CASSTPSGLAGPGGTDTQYF.

The table lists this clonotype with a few counts. The chain couples TRBV10-3 to TRBJ2-3, with D perhaps matching TRBD2 (7 bases). The CDR3 consists of 14 residues. V was clipped by 6 bases and J by 4 bases, with 14 bases between them. Germline lookup yields CDR1 ENHRY and CDR2 SYGVKD. Here the CDR3 DNA reads TGTGCCATCAGCCTAGGGGGGGGTGCAGATACGCAGTATTTT. Protein: CAISLGGGADTQYF.